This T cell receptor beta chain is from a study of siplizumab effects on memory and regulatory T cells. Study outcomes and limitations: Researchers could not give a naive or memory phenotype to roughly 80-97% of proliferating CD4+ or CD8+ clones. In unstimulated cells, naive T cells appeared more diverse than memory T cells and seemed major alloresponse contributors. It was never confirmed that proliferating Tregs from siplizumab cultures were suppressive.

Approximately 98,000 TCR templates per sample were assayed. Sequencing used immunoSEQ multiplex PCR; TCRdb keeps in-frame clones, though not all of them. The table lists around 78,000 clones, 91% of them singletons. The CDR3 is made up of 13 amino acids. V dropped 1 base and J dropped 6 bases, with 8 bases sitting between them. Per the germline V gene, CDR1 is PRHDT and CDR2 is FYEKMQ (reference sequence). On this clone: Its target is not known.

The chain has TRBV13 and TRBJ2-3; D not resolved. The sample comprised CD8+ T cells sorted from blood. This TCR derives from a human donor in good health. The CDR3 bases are TGTGCCAGCAGCTTAGTGGAAAGGGATACGCAGTATTTT. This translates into CASSLVERDTQYF.